Detailed here is one T cell receptor beta chain. Documented time point: pretreatment peripheral blood. Per patient, between 1 and 8 samples were collected at pretreatment and on-treatment time points. This record belongs to a study of PD-L1 blockade in urothelial cancer. The method was immunoSEQ multiplex PCR; TCRdb's version includes in-frame clones alone and lacks a portion of them. The sample records 70,000 to 100,000 clones, around 83% being singletons. The CDR3 covers 12 residues. Germline CDR1 is SGHTA and CDR2 is FQGNSA. V lost 1 base to trimming and J lost 6 bases, with 7 bases between them. The sequence derives from a man between 60 and 70 years old with urothelial cancer. The rearrangement uses TRBV7-2 and TRBJ2-7; D remains ambiguous. Sample: PBMCs, taken around atezolizumab (anti-PD-L1) treatment. CDR3 coding DNA: TGTGCCAGCAGCTTAGTCTCGGGCGAGCAGTACTTC. The encoded protein is CASSLVSGEQYF.